This TCR beta chain was found in a study of T cells after posttransplantation cyclophosphamide. J lost 4 bases, V lost 2 bases, and 4 bases had no gene match. The CDR3 has 15 amino acids. Germline V gene sequence: CDR1 SGHAT, CDR2 FQNNGV. Assay: immunoSEQ multiplex PCR; the TCRdb copy retains only in-frame clones and omits some. The sample includes about 11,000 clones, approximately 95% of them seen just once. With respect to this clone: Its antigen is not known.

The study's findings and limits: Donor-recipient repertoire similarity was low at 1-2 months, rising over year one.

The origin of this receptor is a man aged 30 to 45 in good health and a related stem cell transplant donor. Sequencing used naive CD8+ T cells sorted from PBMCs. The chain employs TRBV11-2 and TRBJ2-5, with 10 positions matching TRBD2. The CDR3 reads CASSLYSGGGETQYF. The CDR3 DNA reads TGTGCCAGCAGCTTATACAGCGGGGGGGGAGAGACCCAGTACTTC.